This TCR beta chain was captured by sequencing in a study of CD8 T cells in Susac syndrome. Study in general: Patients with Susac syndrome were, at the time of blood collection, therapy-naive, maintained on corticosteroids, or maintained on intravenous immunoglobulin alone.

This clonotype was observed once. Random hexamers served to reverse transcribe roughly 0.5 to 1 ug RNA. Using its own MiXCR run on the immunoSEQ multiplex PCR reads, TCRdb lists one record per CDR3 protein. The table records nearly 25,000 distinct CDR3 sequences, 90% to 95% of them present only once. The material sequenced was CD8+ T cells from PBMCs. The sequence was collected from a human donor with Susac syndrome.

CDR3: CATSDRTGNNQPQHF. The CDR3 coding sequence is TGTGCCACCAGTGACCGGACAGGCAACAATCAGCCCCAGCATTTT. J is TRBJ1-5 and V is TRBV24-1; 7 positions match TRBD1. CDR3 length: 15 residues. The V gene end was trimmed by 4 bases and the J gene end by 3 bases; junction bases not matched to a gene: 5. The germline V gene has CDR1 KGHDR and CDR2 SFDVKD.